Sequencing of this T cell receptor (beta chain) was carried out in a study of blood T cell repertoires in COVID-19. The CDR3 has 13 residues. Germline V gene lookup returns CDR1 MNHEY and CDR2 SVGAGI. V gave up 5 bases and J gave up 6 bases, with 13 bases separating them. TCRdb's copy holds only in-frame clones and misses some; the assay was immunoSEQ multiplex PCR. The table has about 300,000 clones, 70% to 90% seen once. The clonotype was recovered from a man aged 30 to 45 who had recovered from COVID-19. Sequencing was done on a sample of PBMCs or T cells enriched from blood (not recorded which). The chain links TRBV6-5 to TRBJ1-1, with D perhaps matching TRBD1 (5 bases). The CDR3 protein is CASSQGPGAEAFF. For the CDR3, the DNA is TGTGCCAGCAGTCAGGGTCCGGGCGCTGAAGCTTTCTTT.